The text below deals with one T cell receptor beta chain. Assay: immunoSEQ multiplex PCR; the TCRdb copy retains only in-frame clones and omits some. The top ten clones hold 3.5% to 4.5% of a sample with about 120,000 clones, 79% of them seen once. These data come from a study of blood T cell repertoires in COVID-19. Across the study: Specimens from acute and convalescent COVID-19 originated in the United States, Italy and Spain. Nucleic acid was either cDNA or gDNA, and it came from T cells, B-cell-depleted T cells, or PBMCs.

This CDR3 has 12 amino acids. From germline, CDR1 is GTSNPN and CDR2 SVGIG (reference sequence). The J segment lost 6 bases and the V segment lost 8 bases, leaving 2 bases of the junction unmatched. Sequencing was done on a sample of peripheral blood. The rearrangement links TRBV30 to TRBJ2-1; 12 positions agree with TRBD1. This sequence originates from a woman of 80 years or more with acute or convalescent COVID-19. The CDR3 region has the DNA TGTGCCAGGGACAGGGGGCCCAATGAGCAGTTCTTC. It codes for CARDRGPNEQFF. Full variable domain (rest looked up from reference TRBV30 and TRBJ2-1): SQTIHQWPATLVQPVGSPLSLECTVEGTSNPNLYWYRQAAGRGLQLLFYSVGIGQISSEVPQNLSASRPQDRQFILSSKKLLLSDSGFYLCARDRGPNEQFFGPGTRLTVL.